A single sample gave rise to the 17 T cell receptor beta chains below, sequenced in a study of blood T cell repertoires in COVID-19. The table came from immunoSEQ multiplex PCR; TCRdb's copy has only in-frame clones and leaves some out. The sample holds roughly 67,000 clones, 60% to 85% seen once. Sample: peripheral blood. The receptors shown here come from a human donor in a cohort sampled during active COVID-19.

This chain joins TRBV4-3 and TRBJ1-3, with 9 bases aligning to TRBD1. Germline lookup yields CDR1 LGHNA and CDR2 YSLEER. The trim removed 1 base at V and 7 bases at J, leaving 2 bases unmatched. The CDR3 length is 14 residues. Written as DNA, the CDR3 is TGCGCCAGCAGCCAAGGGGACAGGGCGAACACCATATATTTT. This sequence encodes CASSQGDRANTIYF.

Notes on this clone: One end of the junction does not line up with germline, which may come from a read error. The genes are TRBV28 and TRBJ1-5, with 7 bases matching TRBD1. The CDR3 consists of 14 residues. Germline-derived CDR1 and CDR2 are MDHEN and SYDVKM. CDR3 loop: CASRDRASSQPQHF. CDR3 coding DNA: TGTGCCAGCAGAGACAGGGCGAGCAGTCAGCCCCAGCATTTT.

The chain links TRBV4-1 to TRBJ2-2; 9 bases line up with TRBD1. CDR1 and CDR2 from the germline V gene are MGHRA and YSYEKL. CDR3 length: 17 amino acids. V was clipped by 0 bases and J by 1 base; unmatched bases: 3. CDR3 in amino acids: CASSQEGQGRNTGELFF. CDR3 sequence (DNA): TGCGCCAGCAGCCAAGAGGGACAGGGCAGGAACACCGGGGAGCTGTTTTTT.

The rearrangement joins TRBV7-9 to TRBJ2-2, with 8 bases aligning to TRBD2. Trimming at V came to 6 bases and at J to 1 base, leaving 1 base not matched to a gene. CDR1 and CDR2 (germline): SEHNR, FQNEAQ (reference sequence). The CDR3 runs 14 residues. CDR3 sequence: CASRTSVNTGELFF. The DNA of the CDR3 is TGTGCCAGCAGGACTAGCGTGAACACCGGGGAGCTGTTTTTT. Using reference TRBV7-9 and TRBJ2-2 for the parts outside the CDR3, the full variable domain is DTGVSQNPRHKITKRGQNVTFRCDPISEHNRLYWYRQTLGQGPEFLTYFQNEAQLEKSRLLSDRFSAERPKGSFSTLEIQRTEQGDSAMYLCASRTSVNTGELFFGEGSRLTVL.

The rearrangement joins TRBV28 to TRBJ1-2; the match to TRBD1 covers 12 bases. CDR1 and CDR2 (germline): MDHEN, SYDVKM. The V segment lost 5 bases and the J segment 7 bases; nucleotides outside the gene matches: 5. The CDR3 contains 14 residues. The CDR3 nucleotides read TGTGCCAGCAGTGCCGGGACAGGGGGCACTGGCTACACCTTC. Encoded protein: CASSAGTGGTGYTF.

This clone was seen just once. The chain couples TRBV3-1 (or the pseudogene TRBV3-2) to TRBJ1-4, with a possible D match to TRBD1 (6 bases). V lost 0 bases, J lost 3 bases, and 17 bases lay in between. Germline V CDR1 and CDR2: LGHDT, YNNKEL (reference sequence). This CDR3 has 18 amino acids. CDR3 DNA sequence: TGTGCCAGCAGCCAAGATTACCGTTGGGGGCCTGCTAATGAAAAACTGTTTTTT. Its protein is CASSQDYRWGPANEKLFF.

For the CDR3, the DNA is TGCAGCGCGGACCCCGGACTATCAGAGACCCAGTACTTC. Translated: CSADPGLSETQYF. The J gene is TRBJ2-5, the V gene TRBV29-1, with a weak D call TRBD2 (6 bases). Trimming shortened V by 7 bases and J by 4 bases, and 16 bases separated the two germline ends. The CDR3 has 13 residues. The V gene's germline CDR1 is SQVTM and CDR2 ANQGSEA.

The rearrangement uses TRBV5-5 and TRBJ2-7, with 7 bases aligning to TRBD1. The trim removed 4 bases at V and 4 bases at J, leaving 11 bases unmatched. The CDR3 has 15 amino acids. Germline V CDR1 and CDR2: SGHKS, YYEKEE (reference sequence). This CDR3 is CASSTQGVGGYEQYF. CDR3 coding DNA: TGTGCCAGCAGCACCCAGGGGGTCGGCGGATACGAGCAGTACTTC. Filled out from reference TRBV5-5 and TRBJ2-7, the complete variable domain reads DAGVTQSPTHLIKTRGQQVTLRCSPISGHKSVSWYQQVLGQGPQFIFQYYEKEERGRGNFPDRFSARQFPNYSSELNVNALLLGDSALYLCASSTQGVGGYEQYFGPGTRLTVT.

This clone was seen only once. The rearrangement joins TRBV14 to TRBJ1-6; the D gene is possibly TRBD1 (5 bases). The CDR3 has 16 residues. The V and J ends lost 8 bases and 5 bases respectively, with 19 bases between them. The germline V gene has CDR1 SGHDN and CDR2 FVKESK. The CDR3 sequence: CASRNGAHQNNSPLHF. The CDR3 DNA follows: TGTGCCAGCCGGAATGGGGCACACCAAAATAATTCACCCCTCCACTTT. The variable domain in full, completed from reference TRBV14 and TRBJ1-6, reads EAGVTQFPSHSVIEKGQTVTLRCDPISGHDNLYWYRRVMGKEIKFLLHFVKESKQDESGMPNNRFLAERTGGTYSTLKVQPAELEDSGVYFCASRNGAHQNNSPLHFGNGTRLTVT.

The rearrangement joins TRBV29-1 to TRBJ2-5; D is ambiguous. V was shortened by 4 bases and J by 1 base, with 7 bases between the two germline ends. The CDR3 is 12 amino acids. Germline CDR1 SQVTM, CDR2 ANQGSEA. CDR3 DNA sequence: TGCAGCGTTGCTACAGCCCAAGAGACCCAGTACTTC. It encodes CSVATAQETQYF. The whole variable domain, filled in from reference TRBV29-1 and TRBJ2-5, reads SAVISQKPSRDICQRGTSLTIQCQVDSQVTMMFWYRQQPGQSLTLIATANQGSEATYESGFVIDKFPISRPNLTFSTLTVSNMSPEDSSIYLCSVATAQETQYFGPGTRLLVL.

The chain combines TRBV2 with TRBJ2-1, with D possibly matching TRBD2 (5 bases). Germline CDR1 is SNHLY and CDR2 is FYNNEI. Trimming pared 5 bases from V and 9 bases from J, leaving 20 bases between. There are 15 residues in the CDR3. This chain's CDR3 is CASSRSGSRRSEQFF. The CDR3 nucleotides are TGTGCCAGCAGTAGATCGGGGAGCCGACGCAGTGAGCAGTTCTTC. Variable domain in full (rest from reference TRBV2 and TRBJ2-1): EPEVTQTPSHQVTQMGQEVILRCVPISNHLYFYWYRQILGQKVEFLVSFYNNEISEKSEIFDDQFSVERPDGSNFTLKIRSTKLEDSAMYFCASSRSGSRRSEQFFGPGTRLTVL.

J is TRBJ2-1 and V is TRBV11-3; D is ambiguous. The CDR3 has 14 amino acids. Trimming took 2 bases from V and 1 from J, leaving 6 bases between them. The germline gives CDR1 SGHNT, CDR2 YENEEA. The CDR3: CASSLSGSYNEQFF. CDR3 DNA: TGTGCCAGCAGCTTATCAGGATCCTACAATGAGCAGTTCTTC.

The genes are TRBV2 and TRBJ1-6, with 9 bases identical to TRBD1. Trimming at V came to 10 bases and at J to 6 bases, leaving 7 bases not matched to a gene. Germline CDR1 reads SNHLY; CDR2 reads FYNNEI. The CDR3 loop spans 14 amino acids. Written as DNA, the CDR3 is TGTGCCACTAACACAGGGGGCGTTAATTCACCCCTCCACTTT. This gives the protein CATNTGGVNSPLHF. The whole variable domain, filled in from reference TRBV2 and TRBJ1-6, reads EPEVTQTPSHQVTQMGQEVILRCVPISNHLYFYWYRQILGQKVEFLVSFYNNEISEKSEIFDDQFSVERPDGSNFTLKIRSTKLEDSAMYFCATNTGGVNSPLHFGNGTRLTVT.

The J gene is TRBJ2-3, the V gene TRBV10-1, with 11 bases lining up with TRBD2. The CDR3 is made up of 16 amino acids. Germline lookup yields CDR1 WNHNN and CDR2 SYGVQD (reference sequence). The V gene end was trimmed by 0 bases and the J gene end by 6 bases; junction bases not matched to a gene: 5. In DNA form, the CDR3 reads TGCGCCAGCAGTGAGTCAGTAGCGGGAGGGACCGATACGCAGTATTTT. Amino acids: CASSESVAGGTDTQYF.

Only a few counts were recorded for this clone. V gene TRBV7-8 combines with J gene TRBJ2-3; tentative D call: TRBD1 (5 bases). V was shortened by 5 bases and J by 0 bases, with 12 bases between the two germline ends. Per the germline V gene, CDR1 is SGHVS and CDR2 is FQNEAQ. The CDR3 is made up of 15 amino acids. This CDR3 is CASSPTATSTDTQYF. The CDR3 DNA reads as TGTGCCAGCAGCCCGACAGCTACTAGCACAGATACGCAGTATTTT.

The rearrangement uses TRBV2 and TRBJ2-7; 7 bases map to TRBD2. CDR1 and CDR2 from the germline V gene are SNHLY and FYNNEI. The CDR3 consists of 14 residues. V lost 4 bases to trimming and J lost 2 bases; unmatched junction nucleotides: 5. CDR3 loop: CASSGGSGTYEQYF. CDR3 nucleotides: TGTGCCAGCAGTGGTGGGAGCGGGACCTACGAGCAGTACTTC.

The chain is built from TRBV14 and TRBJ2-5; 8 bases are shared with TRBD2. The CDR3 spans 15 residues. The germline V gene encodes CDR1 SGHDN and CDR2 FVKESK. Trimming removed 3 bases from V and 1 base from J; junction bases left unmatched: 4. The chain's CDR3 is CASSQWSGSQETQYF. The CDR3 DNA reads TGTGCCAGCAGCCAGTGGAGCGGGAGCCAAGAGACCCAGTACTTC.